This T cell receptor (beta chain) was sequenced in a study of beta chain features in type 1 diabetes. Study overall: Summed over all samples, the examined sorted cells came to some 99 million. Study-wide findings and caveats: The naive, central memory and Treg TCRB repertoires looked more alike in patients than they did in healthy donors. HLA effects on TCRB rearrangement stayed unresolved here. TCRB CDR3s from Type 1 diabetes patients were moderately but significantly shorter in all four CD4+ subsets.

Germline CDR1 is GTSNPN and CDR2 is SVGIG (reference sequence). V lost 2 bases and J lost 6, with 13 bases in between. The CDR3 spans 13 residues. This clone has a handful of counts. What it binds is unknown. The authors reverse transcribed all of the isolated RNA, so sequencing captured expressed TCRB transcripts. Clones were read by immunoSEQ multiplex PCR, and TCRdb kept only the in-frame ones, dropping some. Of 600,000 or so clones listed, around an eighth were seen once; the top ten hold 0.04%. Each sorted population was over 95% pure. Sequenced: naive CD4+ T cells from blood. The rearrangement uses TRBV30 and TRBJ1-2; no reliable D call. The TCR originated in a man between 18 and 35 years old with type 1 diabetes. The CDR3 is CAWSPTGRDGYTF. CDR3 bases: TGTGCCTGGAGTCCTACGGGGAGGGATGGCTACACCTTC. Complete variable domain (other parts from reference TRBV30 and TRBJ1-2): SQTIHQWPATLVQPVGSPLSLECTVEGTSNPNLYWYRQAAGRGLQLLFYSVGIGQISSEVPQNLSASRPQDRQFILSSKKLLLSDSGFYLCAWSPTGRDGYTFGSGTRLTVV.